This is a list of T cell receptor beta chains from one sample in a study of T cell repertoires in cytomegalovirus infection. TCRdb re-called the reads through MiXCR, storing one row per CDR3 protein. The table lists 300,000 or so distinct CDR3 sequences, 9.6% of them singletons, with approximately 2.4% in the top ten. Sequenced input: PBMCs. The receptor set was obtained from a human donor in good health (CMV status not recorded). Some clones in this sample may be carry-over from other donors' samples. Each CDR3 is given with its conserved first and last residue. Size tells how often a clone was seen (once, few, many) or the class of an expanded clone, and some rows leave it out.

v_call	j_call	clone_size	cdr3_aa
TRBV20-1	TRBJ1-5	-	CSAGDRGQYGSNQPQHF
TRBV29-1	TRBJ1-4	-	CSVRDPNEKLFF
TRBV7-2	TRBJ1-3	many	CASSLSQFSGNTIYF
TRBV20-1	TRBJ2-7	-	CSAASTGVSDEQYF
TRBV7-8	TRBJ1-5	many	CASSLGPGSNQPQHF
TRBV7-2	TRBJ2-3	-	CASSLQLGDTQYF
TRBV10-3	TRBJ2-1	many	CAISESPTLTYNEQFF
TRBV7-2	TRBJ2-5	many	CASTLRGETQYF
TRBV7-6	TRBJ1-2	many	CASSLDGTDFYGYTF
TRBV7-2	TRBJ1-5	many	CASSSRASDQPQHF
TRBV7-9	TRBJ1-1	many	CASSRKGFTEAFF
TRBV20-1	TRBJ2-2	few	CSARPRQNTGELFF
TRBV20-1	TRBJ2-6	-	CSARDLLTPSGANVVTF
TRBV12-3/TRBV12-4	TRBJ1-4	many	CASSYTGNLNEKLFF
TRBV4-1	TRBJ2-7	many	CASSLSGLLDEQYF
TRBV20-1	TRBJ2-7	-	CSASRDRDIGNEQYF
TRBV20-1	TRBJ2-1	many	CSAREPGQGNYNEQFF
TRBV10-3	TRBJ2-3	few	CAISEGGGPPTDTQYF
TRBV12-3/TRBV12-4	TRBJ1-1	many	CASTQGWNTEAFF
TRBV10-3	TRBJ2-5	few	CAISDPLGETQYF
TRBV7-3	TRBJ2-2	many	CASSLKTGSIGELFF
TRBV6-8	TRBJ2-1	-	CASRPGLAGGPFVFGEQFF
TRBV3-1	TRBJ1-1	-	CASSQLGLGNTEAFF
TRBV29-1	TRBJ2-5	many	CSVGVAGGAETQYF
TRBV29-1	TRBJ1-3	many	CSGGQGGGNTIYF
TRBV6-2/TRBV6-3	TRBJ2-5	many	CASSYSGGDRGTQYF
TRBV20-1	TRBJ2-2	many	CSAREGGSSAGELFF
TRBV4-3	TRBJ2-2	many	CASSQRPGELFF
TRBV27	TRBJ2-3	-	CASSPNPLGGTTDTQYF
TRBV7-8	TRBJ1-1	-	CASSFGVWGTEAFF
TRBV12-3/TRBV12-4	TRBJ2-5	many	CASSRDTIQETQYF